Following are 11 T cell receptor beta chains from one sample sequenced in a study of blood T cells in healthy people across ages. PCR was performed a second time for roughly 7 to 12 cycles using a sample-barcoded 5' primer and a J-beta primer mix. TCRdb reprocessed the 5' RACE reads with MiXCR, giving one entry per CDR3 protein. The data show about 670,000 distinct CDR3 sequences, with 40% to 65% seen just once and around an eighth held by the top ten. Input material: blood. Source of these receptors: a woman aged 80 or over in good health.

The CDR3 reads CASSLRGGREKLFF. CDR3 nucleotides: TGTGCCAGCAGCTTAAGAGGGGGTCGGGAAAAACTGTTTTTT. The chain combines TRBV7-2 with TRBJ1-4; TRBD1 is a possible D gene (6 bases). V gave up 2 bases and J gave up 8 bases, with 12 bases separating them. CDR1 is SGHTA and CDR2 is FQGNSA in the germline V gene. This CDR3 has 14 residues.

In its sample, this clonotype was seen many times. The genes are TRBV6-5 and TRBJ2-3; tentatively, D is TRBD2 (7 bases). CDR1 and CDR2 (germline): MNHEY, SVGAGI. Trimming took 0 bases from V and 3 from J, leaving 13 bases between them. CDR3 length equals 16 residues. For the CDR3, the DNA is TGTGCCAGCAGTTACTCGACGGGGGGCCGGACAGATACGCAGTATTTT. Amino acids: CASSYSTGGRTDTQYF.

This clonotype was observed at least ten times. The chain links TRBV29-1 to TRBJ2-1, with a possible D match to TRBD1 (6 bases). Trimming shortened V by 5 bases and J by 6 bases, and 14 bases separated the two germline ends. Germline V gene data show CDR1 as SQVTM and CDR2 as ANQGSEA. CDR3 size: 13 residues. The CDR3 protein is CSVRTGTRNEQFF. The DNA for the CDR3 is TGCAGCGTTCGAACAGGGACACGCAATGAGCAGTTCTTC.

Many counts were recorded for this clonotype. The chain has TRBV7-2 and TRBJ2-7; 10 bases align to TRBD2. V dropped 6 bases and J dropped 2; count of bases not matched to a gene: 7. CDR1 and CDR2 from the germline V gene are SGHTA and FQGNSA. CDR3 size: 15 residues. CDR3 coding DNA: TGTGCCAGCAGGTTGGGACTAGCGTTAACCTACGAGCAGTACTTC. Translating it yields CASRLGLALTYEQYF. Filled out from reference TRBV7-2 and TRBJ2-7, the complete variable domain reads GAGVSQSPSNKVTEKGKDVELRCDPISGHTALYWYRQSLGQGLEFLIYFQGNSAPDKSGLPSDRFSAERTGGSVSTLTIQRTQQEDSAVYLCASRLGLALTYEQYFGPGTRLTVT.

This clonotype was seen just once. This chain links TRBV5-1 with TRBJ1-1; 9 bases are a match to TRBD1. CDR3 size: 17 residues. V lost 0 bases, J lost 4 bases, and 10 bases stayed unmatched. Germline CDR1 and CDR2: SGHRS and YFSETQ. CDR3 loop: CASSLVWDREDGTEAFF. Here the CDR3 DNA reads TGCGCCAGCAGCTTGGTTTGGGACAGGGAGGACGGCACTGAAGCTTTCTTT.

This clonotype was picked up many times. The chain links TRBV6-6 to TRBJ1-2; D is unresolved. Germline V gives CDR1 MNHNY, CDR2 SVGAGI (reference sequence). CDR3 length: 12 residues. The germline V and J ends were trimmed by 5 bases and 8 bases, with 12 bases remaining between them. This CDR3 reads CASSRTDRGYTF. CDR3 DNA: TGTGCCAGCAGTAGGACTGATCGGGGCTACACCTTC.

V usage is TRBV20-1 and J usage is TRBJ1-5, with a tentative D call TRBD1 (5 bases). The germline V gene has CDR1 DFQATT and CDR2 SNEGSKA (reference sequence). The V end lost 0 bases, the J end lost 3 bases, and 15 bases lay between the germline ends. This CDR3 region has 16 residues. The CDR3 reads CSARDPNTGYNQPQHF. CDR3 bases: TGCAGTGCTAGAGATCCAAACACAGGATACAATCAGCCCCAGCATTTT.

The chain joins TRBV20-1 to TRBJ2-4; D is uncertain. The J call may not be correct, given that the DNA end is closer to TRBJ2-5. From germline, CDR1 is DFQATT and CDR2 SNEGSKA (reference sequence). CDR3 length equals 16 residues. DNA for the CDR3: TGCAGTGCTAGAGATCGGCAGACCGGCGTAAGGGAGACCCAGTACTTC. This translates into CSARDRQTGVRETQYF.

The chain recombines TRBV6-1 with TRBJ1-5; 12 nucleotides match TRBD1. CDR3 length equals 15 residues. Germline V gene lookup returns CDR1 MNHNS and CDR2 SASEGT. The V and J ends lost 6 bases and 6 bases, in that order; junction bases with no gene match: 6. The CDR3 DNA reads TGTGCCAGCAGGGCGGGACAGGGGGCTCTTCAGCCCCAGCATTTT. Amino acid sequence: CASRAGQGALQPQHF.

This clonotype was seen at least ten times. V is TRBV7-2 and J is TRBJ2-2, with D maybe TRBD1 (6 bases). Germline V gene lookup returns CDR1 SGHTA and CDR2 FQGNSA. This CDR3 region has 16 residues. The V end lost 3 bases, the J end lost 1 base, and 12 bases lay between the germline ends. CDR3 in DNA: TGTGCCAGCAGCTTCTATTCAGGGGTGAACACCGGGGAGCTGTTTTTT. This gives the protein CASSFYSGVNTGELFF.

The chain employs TRBV7-9 and TRBJ2-1, with D perhaps matching TRBD1 (6 bases). The CDR3 is 15 amino acids. The V gene's germline CDR1 is SEHNR and CDR2 FQNEAQ (reference sequence). Trimming cost V 1 base and J 4 bases, with 11 bases left between them. The CDR3 loop is CASSLESGAYNEQFF. The CDR3 DNA reads TGTGCCAGCAGCTTAGAGTCAGGGGCATACAATGAGCAGTTCTTC.